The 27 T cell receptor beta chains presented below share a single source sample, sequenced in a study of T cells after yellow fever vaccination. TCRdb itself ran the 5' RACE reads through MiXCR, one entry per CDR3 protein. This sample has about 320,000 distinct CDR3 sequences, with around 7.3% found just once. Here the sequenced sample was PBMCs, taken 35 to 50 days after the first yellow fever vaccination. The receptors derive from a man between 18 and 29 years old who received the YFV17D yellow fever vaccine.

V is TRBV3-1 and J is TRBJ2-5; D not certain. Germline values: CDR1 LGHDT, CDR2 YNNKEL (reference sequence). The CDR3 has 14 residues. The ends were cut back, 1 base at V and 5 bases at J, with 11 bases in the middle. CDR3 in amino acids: CASSQAVAPETQYF. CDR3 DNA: TGTGCCAGCAGCCAAGCGGTAGCACCGGAGACCCAGTACTTC.

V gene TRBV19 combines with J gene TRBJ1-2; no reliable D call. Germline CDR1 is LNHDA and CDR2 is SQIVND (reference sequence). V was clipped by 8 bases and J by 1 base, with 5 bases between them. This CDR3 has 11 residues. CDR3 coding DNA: TGTGCCAGTGACGGTAACTATGGCTACACCTTC. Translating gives CASDGNYGYTF.

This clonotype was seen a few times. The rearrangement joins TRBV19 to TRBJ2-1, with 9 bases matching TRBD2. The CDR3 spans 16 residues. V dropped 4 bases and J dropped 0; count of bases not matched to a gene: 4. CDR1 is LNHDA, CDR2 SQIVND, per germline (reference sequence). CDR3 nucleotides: TGTGCCAGTAGTACCAATAGCGGGGGCTCCTACAATGAGCAGTTCTTC. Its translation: CASSTNSGGSYNEQFF.

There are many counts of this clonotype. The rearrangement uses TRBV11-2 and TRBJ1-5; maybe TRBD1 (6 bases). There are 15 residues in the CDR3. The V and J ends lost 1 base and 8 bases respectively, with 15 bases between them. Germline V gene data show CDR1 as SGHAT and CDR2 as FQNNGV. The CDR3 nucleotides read TGTGCCAGCAGCTTAGGGGACAAGTGGCGTGAGCCCCAGCATTTT. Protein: CASSLGDKWREPQHF.

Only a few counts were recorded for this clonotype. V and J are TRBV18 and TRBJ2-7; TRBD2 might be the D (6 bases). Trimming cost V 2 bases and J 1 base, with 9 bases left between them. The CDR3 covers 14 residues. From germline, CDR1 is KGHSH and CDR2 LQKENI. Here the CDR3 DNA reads TGTGCCAGCTCACCATTGCGGGGTTCCTACGAGCAGTACGTC. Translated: CASSPLRGSYEQYV.

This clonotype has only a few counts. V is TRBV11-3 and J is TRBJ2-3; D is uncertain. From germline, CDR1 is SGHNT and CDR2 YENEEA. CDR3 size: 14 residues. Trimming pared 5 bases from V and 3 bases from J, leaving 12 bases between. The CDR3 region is CASSPAADTDTQYF. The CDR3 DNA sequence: TGTGCCAGCAGCCCGGCCGCGGATACAGATACGCAGTATTTT. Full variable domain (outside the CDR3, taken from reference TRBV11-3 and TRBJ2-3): EAGVVQSPRYKIIEKKQPVAFWCNPISGHNTLYWYLQNLGQGPELLIRYENEEAVDDSQLPKDRFSAERLKGVDSTLKIQPAELGDSAVYLCASSPAADTDTQYFGPGTRLTVL.

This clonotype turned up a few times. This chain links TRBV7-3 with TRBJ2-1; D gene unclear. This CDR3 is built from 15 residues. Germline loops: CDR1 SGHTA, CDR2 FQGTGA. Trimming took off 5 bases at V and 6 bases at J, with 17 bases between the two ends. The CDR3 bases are TGTGCCAGCAGCCGAAGTGGGGTACCCTCCAATGAGCAGTTCTTC. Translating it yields CASSRSGVPSNEQFF.

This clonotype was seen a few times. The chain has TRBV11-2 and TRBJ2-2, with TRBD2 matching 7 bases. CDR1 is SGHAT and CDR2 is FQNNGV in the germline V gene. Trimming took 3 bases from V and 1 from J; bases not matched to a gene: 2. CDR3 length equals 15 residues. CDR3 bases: TGTGCCAGCAGCTTGACGGGGGGGAACACCGGGGAGCTGTTTTTT. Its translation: CASSLTGGNTGELFF.

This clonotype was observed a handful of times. CDR3 protein: CASSPQLDSTDTQYF. As DNA, the CDR3 is TGTGCCAGCTCACCACAGCTAGACAGCACAGATACGCAGTATTTT. The genes are TRBV18 and TRBJ2-3; D not resolved. The ends were cut back, 1 base at V and 0 bases at J, with 8 bases in the middle. The germline gives CDR1 KGHSH, CDR2 LQKENI. The CDR3 runs 15 residues.

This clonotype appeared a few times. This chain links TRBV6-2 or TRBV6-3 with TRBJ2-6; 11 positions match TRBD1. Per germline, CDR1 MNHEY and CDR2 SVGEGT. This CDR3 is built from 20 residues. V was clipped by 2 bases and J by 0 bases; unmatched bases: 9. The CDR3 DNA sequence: TGTGCCAGCAGTTACCGGGACAGGGGGTTTCTGTCCTCTGGGGCCAACGTCCTGACTTTC. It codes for CASSYRDRGFLSSGANVLTF.

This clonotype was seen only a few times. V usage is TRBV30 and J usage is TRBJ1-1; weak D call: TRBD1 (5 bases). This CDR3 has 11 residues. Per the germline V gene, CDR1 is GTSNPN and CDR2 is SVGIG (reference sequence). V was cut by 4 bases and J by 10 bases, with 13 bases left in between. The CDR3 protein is CAWTNGGSAFF. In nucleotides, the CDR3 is TGTGCCTGGACCAACGGGGGTTCAGCTTTCTTT. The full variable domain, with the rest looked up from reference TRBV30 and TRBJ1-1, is SQTIHQWPATLVQPVGSPLSLECTVEGTSNPNLYWYRQAAGRGLQLLFYSVGIGQISSEVPQNLSASRPQDRQFILSSKKLLLSDSGFYLCAWTNGGSAFFGQGTRLTVV.

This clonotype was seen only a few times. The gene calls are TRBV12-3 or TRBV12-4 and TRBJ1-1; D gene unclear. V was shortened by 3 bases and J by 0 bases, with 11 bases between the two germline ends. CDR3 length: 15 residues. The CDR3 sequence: CASSFGGSMNTEAFF. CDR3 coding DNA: TGTGCCAGCAGTTTCGGTGGCAGCATGAACACTGAAGCTTTCTTT.

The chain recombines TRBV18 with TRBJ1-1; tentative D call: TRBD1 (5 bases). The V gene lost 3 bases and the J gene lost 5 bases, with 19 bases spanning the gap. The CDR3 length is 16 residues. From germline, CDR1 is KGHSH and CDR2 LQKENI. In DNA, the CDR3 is TGTGCCAGCTCACCGCTGGGGCCTTCGGGGGAGACTGAAGCTTTCTTT. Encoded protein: CASSPLGPSGETEAFF.

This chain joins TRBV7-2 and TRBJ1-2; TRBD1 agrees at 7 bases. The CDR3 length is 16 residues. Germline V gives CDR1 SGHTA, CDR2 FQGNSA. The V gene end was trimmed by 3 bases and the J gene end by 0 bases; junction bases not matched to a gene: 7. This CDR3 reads CASSFGTAKSNYGYTF. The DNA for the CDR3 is TGTGCCAGCAGCTTCGGGACAGCTAAATCTAACTATGGCTACACCTTC.

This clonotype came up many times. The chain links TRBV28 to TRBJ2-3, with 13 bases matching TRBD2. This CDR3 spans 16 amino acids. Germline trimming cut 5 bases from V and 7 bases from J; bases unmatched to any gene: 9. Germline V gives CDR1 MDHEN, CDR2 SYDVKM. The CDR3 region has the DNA TGTGCCAGCAGTCTCCGGACTAGCGGGGGAAGGAATACGCAGTATTTT. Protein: CASSLRTSGGRNTQYF.

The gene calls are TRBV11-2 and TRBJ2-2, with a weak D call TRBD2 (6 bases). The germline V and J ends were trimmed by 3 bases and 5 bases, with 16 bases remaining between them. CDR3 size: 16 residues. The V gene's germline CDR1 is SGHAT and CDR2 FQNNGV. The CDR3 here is CASSLRTGVETGELFF. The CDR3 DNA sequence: TGTGCCAGCAGCTTGCGAACGGGGGTGGAAACCGGGGAGCTGTTTTTT.

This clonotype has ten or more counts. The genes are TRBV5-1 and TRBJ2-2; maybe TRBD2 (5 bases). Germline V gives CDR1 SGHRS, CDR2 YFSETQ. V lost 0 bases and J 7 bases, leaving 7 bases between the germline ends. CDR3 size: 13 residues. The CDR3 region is CASSLGESGELFF. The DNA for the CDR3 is TGCGCCAGCAGCTTGGGGGAGAGCGGGGAGCTGTTTTTT.

CDR3 bases: TGTGCCAGCAGTTTATTCAGTGACGGGGCCAACGTCCTGACTTTC. Translated, it gives CASSLFSDGANVLTF. J is TRBJ2-6 and V is TRBV27; no clear D. Germline assignment: CDR1 MNHEY and CDR2 SMNVEV (reference sequence). The CDR3 has 15 residues. Trimming removed 1 base from V and 4 bases from J, with 8 bases in between.

CDR3 DNA sequence: TGTGCCAGCAGCTTGACTAGCGGGGGGCGAGAGACCCAGTACTTC. Translation gives CASSLTSGGRETQYF. J is TRBJ2-5 and V is TRBV11-2; 13 bases agree with TRBD2. V lost 3 bases to trimming and J lost 4 bases; unmatched junction nucleotides: 2. This CDR3 is built from 15 residues. Germline lookup yields CDR1 SGHAT and CDR2 FQNNGV.

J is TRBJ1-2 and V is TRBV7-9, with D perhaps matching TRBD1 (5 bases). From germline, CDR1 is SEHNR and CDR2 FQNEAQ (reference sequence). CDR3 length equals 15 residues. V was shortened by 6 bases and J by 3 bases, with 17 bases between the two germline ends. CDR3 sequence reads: CASSSGGRTYYGYTF. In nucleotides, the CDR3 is TGTGCCAGCAGTTCCGGGGGACGGACTTACTATGGCTACACCTTC.

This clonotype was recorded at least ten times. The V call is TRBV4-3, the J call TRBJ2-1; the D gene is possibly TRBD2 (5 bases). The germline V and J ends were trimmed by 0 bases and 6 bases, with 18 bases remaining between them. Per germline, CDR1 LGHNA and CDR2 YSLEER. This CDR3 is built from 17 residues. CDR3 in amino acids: CASSQEGPSNAGNEQFF. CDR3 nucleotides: TGCGCCAGCAGCCAAGAAGGACCTTCAAACGCGGGCAATGAGCAGTTCTTC.

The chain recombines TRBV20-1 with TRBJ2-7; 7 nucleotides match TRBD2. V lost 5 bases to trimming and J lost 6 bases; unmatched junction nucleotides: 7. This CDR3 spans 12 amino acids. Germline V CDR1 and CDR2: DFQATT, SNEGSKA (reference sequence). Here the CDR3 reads CSALGLTAEQYF. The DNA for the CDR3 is TGCAGTGCTTTGGGACTAACAGCCGAGCAGTACTTC.

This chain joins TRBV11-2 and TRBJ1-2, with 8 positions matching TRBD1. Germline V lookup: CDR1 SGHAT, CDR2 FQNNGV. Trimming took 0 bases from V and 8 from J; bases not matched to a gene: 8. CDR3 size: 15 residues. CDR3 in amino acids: CASSLDRGRGQGYTF. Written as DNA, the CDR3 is TGTGCCAGCAGCTTAGATCGAGGCAGGGGGCAAGGCTACACCTTC.

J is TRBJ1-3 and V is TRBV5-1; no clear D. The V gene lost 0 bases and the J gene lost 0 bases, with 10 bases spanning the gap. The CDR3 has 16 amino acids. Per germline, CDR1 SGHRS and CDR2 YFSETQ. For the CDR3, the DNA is TGCGCCAGCAGCTTGGATTCGGGGTTCTCTGGAAACACCATATATTTT. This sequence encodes CASSLDSGFSGNTIYF.

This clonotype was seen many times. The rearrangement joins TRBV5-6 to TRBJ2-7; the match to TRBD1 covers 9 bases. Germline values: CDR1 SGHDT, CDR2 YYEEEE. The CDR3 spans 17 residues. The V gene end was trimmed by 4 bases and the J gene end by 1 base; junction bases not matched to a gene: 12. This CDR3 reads CASSAYRDRAGSYEQYV. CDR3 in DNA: TGTGCCAGCAGCGCTTACCGGGACAGGGCAGGGTCCTACGAGCAGTACGTC.

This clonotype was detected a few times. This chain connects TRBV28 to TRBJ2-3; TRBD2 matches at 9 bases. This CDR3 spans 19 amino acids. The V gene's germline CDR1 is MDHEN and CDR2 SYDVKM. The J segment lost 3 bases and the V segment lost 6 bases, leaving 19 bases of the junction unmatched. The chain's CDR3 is CASRSPIRASGVSTDTQYF. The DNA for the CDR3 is TGTGCCAGCAGATCCCCTATCCGGGCTAGCGGGGTATCAACAGATACGCAGTATTTT.

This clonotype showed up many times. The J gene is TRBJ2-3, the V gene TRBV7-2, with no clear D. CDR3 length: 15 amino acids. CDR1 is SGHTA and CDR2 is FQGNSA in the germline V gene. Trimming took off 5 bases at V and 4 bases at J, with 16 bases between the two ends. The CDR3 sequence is CASSTLTLSPDTQYF. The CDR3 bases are TGTGCCAGCAGCACCCTAACCCTCTCCCCAGATACGCAGTATTTT.